These 23 T cell receptor beta chains were all obtained from the same sample, sequenced in a study of human T cells and chemical hapten exposure (dated by TCRdb to the early 2020s). Explained via the paper, the time point label denotes: patch test 1, 2 weeks after DPC sensitization. The sample's treatment or condition label, in plain terms: therapeutic diphenylcyclopropenone sensitization with weekly scalp DPC. Receptor amplification or capture employed RACE. Sequencing was performed on a NextSeq 500. The public sequencing data were trimmed at Q25 with fastp and processed into clonotypes with MiXCR by TCRdb, which kept only in-frame beta chains. Each entry merges the rows of one CDR3 protein and shows their most common DNA and genes. Across this sample there are roughly 160,000 distinct CDR3 sequences, with roughly 15% seen only once. The ten largest clones add up to around 1.7% of the sample. The specimen comprised whole blood, sampled in connection with sensitization to the hapten diphenylcyclopropenone (DPC). Receptor source: a woman in her 30s with alopecia areata. Some clones in this sample may be carry-over from other donors' samples.

This clonotype was counted only a few times. The V and J genes are TRBV19 and TRBJ1-5; D unclear. Germline CDR1 LNHDA, CDR2 SQIVND (reference sequence). The length of the CDR3 is 15 residues. V was shortened by 1 base and J by 0 bases, with 7 bases between the two germline ends. CDR3 nucleotide sequence: TGTGCCAGTAGTATAGGTGGTTATAGCAATCAGCCCCAGCATTTT. The encoded protein is CASSIGGYSNQPQHF.

The rearrangement joins TRBV29-1 to TRBJ2-1, with 11 bases aligning to TRBD2. The CDR3 is 14 amino acids. Germline-derived CDR1 and CDR2 are SQVTM and ANQGSEA. V lost 3 bases and J lost 10; bases outside the gene matches: 8. The CDR3 bases are TGCAGCGTTGACCCCGCTAGCGGGAGGAGAGAGCAGTTCTTC. Encoded protein: CSVDPASGRREQFF.

This clonotype has just one count. J is TRBJ2-1 and V is TRBV20-1; 8 nucleotides align to TRBD1. V shed 5 bases, J shed 6 bases, and the junction held 15 bases outside the gene matches. Germline V CDR1 and CDR2: DFQATT, SNEGSKA (reference sequence). CDR3 length equals 16 residues. The CDR3 coding sequence is TGCAGTGCTCTCCCAGATCAGGGGGCAGTTGGCAATGAGCAGTTCTTC. This codes for CSALPDQGAVGNEQFF.

A few counts support this clonotype. The gene calls are TRBV7-8 and TRBJ1-4; 8 nucleotides align to TRBD1. The CDR3 consists of 14 residues. The trim removed 4 bases at V and 2 bases at J, leaving 0 bases unmatched. Germline lookup yields CDR1 SGHVS and CDR2 FQNEAQ. The DNA of the CDR3 is TGTGCCAGCAGCTCAGGGGGCACTAATGAAAAACTGTTTTTT. Translating gives CASSSGGTNEKLFF.

This clonotype was recorded at least ten times. V usage is TRBV12-3 or TRBV12-4 and J usage is TRBJ2-1; 9 bases agree with TRBD1. The CDR3 has 14 amino acids. V shed 3 bases, J shed 10 bases, and the junction held 7 bases outside the gene matches. This CDR3 is CASSLRDRAVEQFF. The CDR3 nucleotides are TGTGCCAGCAGTTTGAGGGACAGGGCAGTCGAGCAGTTCTTC.

This clonotype was detected ten times or more. This chain uses TRBV12-3 or TRBV12-4 with TRBJ2-5; a weak D match, TRBD1 (6 bases). The V gene lost 5 bases and the J gene lost 3 bases, with 16 bases spanning the gap. This CDR3 spans 15 amino acids. The CDR3 loop is CASSPKGGVEETQYF. CDR3 coding DNA: TGTGCCAGCAGTCCTAAAGGGGGAGTTGAAGAGACCCAGTACTTC.

This clonotype has more than one count but fewer than ten. CDR3 sequence reads: CASSSRTGGLETQYF. CDR3 bases: TGTGCCAGCAGCTCTCGGACAGGGGGCTTAGAGACCCAGTACTTC. This chain joins TRBV5-4 and TRBJ2-5, with 11 positions matching TRBD1. The CDR3 contains 15 residues. Germline V gene lookup returns CDR1 SGHNT and CDR2 YYREEE (reference sequence). The V segment lost 3 bases and the J segment 4 bases; nucleotides outside the gene matches: 5.

This clonotype was counted at least ten times. The gene calls are TRBV29-1 and TRBJ1-5, with TRBD1 matching 7 bases. The germline V gene encodes CDR1 SQVTM and CDR2 ANQGSEA. The CDR3 has 13 amino acids. V shed 7 bases and J 4 bases; nucleotides not matched to a gene: 7. CDR3 protein: CSAGTELNQPQHF. The CDR3 DNA is TGCAGCGCCGGGACAGAACTTAATCAGCCCCAGCATTTT. The full variable domain, completed using reference TRBV29-1 and TRBJ1-5, is SAVISQKPSRDICQRGTSLTIQCQVDSQVTMMFWYRQQPGQSLTLIATANQGSEATYESGFVIDKFPISRPNLTFSTLTVSNMSPEDSSIYLCSAGTELNQPQHFGDGTRLSIL.

This clonotype was counted only a few times. This sequence joins TRBV20-1 and TRBJ2-3; the match to TRBD2 covers 7 bases. This CDR3 region has 13 residues. Germline-derived CDR1 and CDR2 are DFQATT and SNEGSKA (reference sequence). V lost 1 base to trimming and J lost 4 bases; unmatched junction nucleotides: 2. The CDR3 DNA is TGCAGTGCTAGAGGCGGGAGCCCAGATACGCAGTATTTT. Amino acids: CSARGGSPDTQYF.

This clonotype was found many times. J is TRBJ1-4 and V is TRBV28, with D perhaps matching TRBD1 (5 bases). The ends were cut back, 4 bases at V and 3 bases at J, with 9 bases in the middle. CDR1 is MDHEN, CDR2 SYDVKM, per germline. This CDR3 region has 14 residues. Here the CDR3 DNA reads TGTGCCAGCAGTTCCCCGGGGGCTAATGAAAAACTGTTTTTT. Translated, it gives CASSSPGANEKLFF.

V usage is TRBV7-2 and J usage is TRBJ2-5; 7 bases are shared with TRBD2. The ends lost 3 bases at V and 5 bases at J; junction bases unmatched: 9. Germline V gene data show CDR1 as SGHTA and CDR2 as FQGNSA. The CDR3 runs to 15 residues. In DNA form, the CDR3 reads TGTGCCAGCAGCTTTAGTGGGAGGGCCTCTGAGACCCAGTACTTC. Translating gives CASSFSGRASETQYF.

This chain links TRBV29-1 with TRBJ1-2; D unresolved. V lost 7 bases to trimming and J lost 7 bases, with 16 bases between them. This CDR3 has 12 amino acids. Germline V gene lookup returns CDR1 SQVTM and CDR2 ANQGSEA. In DNA form, the CDR3 reads TGCAGCGCAAAAACGGGGTTGGGTGGCTACACCTTC. Its translation: CSAKTGLGGYTF.

The chain links TRBV5-1 to TRBJ1-1, with D unresolved. In germline, CDR1 is SGHRS, CDR2 YFSETQ. CDR3 length: 17 residues. Trimming removed 0 bases from V and 4 bases from J, with 19 bases in between. CDR3 nucleotides: TGCGCCAGCAGCTTGGATGGATCCTCTCTTGGAAGCACTGAAGCTTTCTTT. It translates to CASSLDGSSLGSTEAFF.

Only a few counts were recorded for this clonotype. The CDR3, as DNA: TGTGCCAGCAGGTTTTCTCTGAACACCGGGGAGCTGTTTTTT. Amino acid sequence: CASRFSLNTGELFF. The chain employs TRBV2 and TRBJ2-2; D gene ambiguous. V lost 6 bases and J 1 base, leaving 9 bases between the germline ends. CDR1 and CDR2 from the germline V gene are SNHLY and FYNNEI. The CDR3 is 14 amino acids.

The gene calls are TRBV7-9 and TRBJ2-7; 11 positions agree with TRBD2. Germline values: CDR1 SEHNR, CDR2 FQNEAQ (reference sequence). J gave up 3 bases and V 4 bases, and 5 bases lay outside the gene matches. The CDR3 is 15 amino acids. CDR3 in DNA: TGTGCCAGCAGCTCGTTAGCGGGAGGGTTCTACGAGCAGTACTTC. The encoded protein is CASSSLAGGFYEQYF.

This clonotype was detected a few times. CDR3 sequence: CSVLRPLNTEAFF. In nucleotides, the CDR3 is TGCAGCGTTTTGCGGCCCCTGAACACTGAAGCTTTCTTT. J is TRBJ1-1 and V is TRBV29-1; D is unresolved. The V end lost 5 bases, the J end lost 0 bases, and 10 bases lay between the germline ends. CDR1 is SQVTM, CDR2 ANQGSEA, per germline. This CDR3 spans 13 amino acids. Full variable domain (rest looked up from reference TRBV29-1 and TRBJ1-1): SAVISQKPSRDICQRGTSLTIQCQVDSQVTMMFWYRQQPGQSLTLIATANQGSEATYESGFVIDKFPISRPNLTFSTLTVSNMSPEDSSIYLCSVLRPLNTEAFFGQGTRLTVV.

This clonotype has a handful of counts. This chain joins TRBV4-2 and TRBJ2-3; 7 nucleotides line up with TRBD2. V dropped 0 bases and J dropped 6; count of bases not matched to a gene: 9. Germline CDR1 and CDR2: LGHNA and YNFKEQ. The CDR3 is 16 residues long. The CDR3 DNA follows: TGTGCCAGCAGCCAAGAAGGACGACTAGCAGGGGATACGCAGTATTTT. Residues: CASSQEGRLAGDTQYF.

This clonotype appeared a few times. This chain links TRBV28 with TRBJ2-4, with 7 nucleotides matching TRBD1. This CDR3 is 15 amino acids long. The ends lost 6 bases at V and 5 bases at J; junction bases unmatched: 10. Germline CDR1 and CDR2: MDHEN and SYDVKM. The CDR3 region is CASSNRQGSQNIQYF. CDR3 nucleotide sequence: TGTGCCAGCAGCAATAGACAGGGTAGCCAAAACATTCAGTACTTC.

This clonotype was seen a few times. The chain employs TRBV7-2 and TRBJ1-5; tentatively, D is TRBD1 (5 bases). Trimming stripped 5 bases from V and 1 base from J, with 9 bases between. Looked up from germline, CDR1 is SGHTA and CDR2 is FQGNSA. This CDR3 comprises 14 residues. CDR3 bases: TGTGCCAGCAGCCTCCGGGACAGCAATCAGCCCCAGCATTTT. Residues: CASSLRDSNQPQHF.

Here the CDR3 DNA reads TGTGCCAGCAGTGAGACAGGGGGTACCGGGGAGCTGTTTTTT. Protein sequence: CASSETGGTGELFF. The chain links TRBV2 to TRBJ2-2; TRBD1 agrees at 9 bases. The CDR3 contains 14 residues. Trimming took 3 bases from V and 5 from J; bases not matched to a gene: 1. Germline CDR1 SNHLY, CDR2 FYNNEI.

This clonotype was counted many times. This chain connects TRBV6-1 to TRBJ2-1; D might be TRBD2 (5 bases). The germline V gene has CDR1 MNHNS and CDR2 SASEGT. CDR3 length equals 18 residues. V was cut by 2 bases and J by 3 bases, with 20 bases left in between. The CDR3 bases are TGTGCCAGCAGTGAATTCGACTACCCCCGAAGTGACTACAATGAGCAGTTCTTC. It is translated as CASSEFDYPRSDYNEQFF.

This sequence joins TRBV20-1 and TRBJ2-2, with D perhaps matching TRBD1 (5 bases). The CDR3 is 16 residues long. CDR1 is DFQATT, CDR2 SNEGSKA, per germline (reference sequence). Trimming pared 7 bases from V and 4 bases from J, leaving 22 bases between. The CDR3 loop reads CSGPTPGHVGTGELFF. The CDR3 region has the DNA TGCAGTGGCCCCACCCCAGGACACGTTGGCACCGGGGAGCTGTTTTTT.

This clonotype was picked up many times. The rearrangement links TRBV5-1 to TRBJ2-3; D might be TRBD1 (5 bases). Trimming shortened V by 0 bases and J by 0 bases, and 5 bases separated the two germline ends. Per germline, CDR1 SGHRS and CDR2 YFSETQ. The CDR3 totals 14 residues. The CDR3 sequence: CASSLGQSTDTQYF. The CDR3 DNA reads as TGCGCCAGCAGCTTGGGACAGAGCACAGATACGCAGTATTTT.